Below, one T cell receptor beta chain is given with its context. These data belong to a study of blood T cell repertoires in COVID-19. About the research overall: The study counted Cohort 3 donors as recovered given two negative PCRs, clearance, or symptom resolution.

Membership in each cohort depended on participant-reported clinical history. The trim removed 5 bases at V and 4 bases at J, leaving 8 bases unmatched. Germline V gene sequence: CDR1 MDHEN, CDR2 SYDVKM. The CDR3 sequence is 15 residues long. The method was immunoSEQ multiplex PCR; TCRdb's version includes in-frame clones alone and lacks a portion of them. This table holds 200,000 or so clones, roughly 84% found once. The chain joins TRBV28 to TRBJ2-4; 7 bases line up with TRBD1. Sequenced input: PBMCs or T cells enriched from blood (not recorded which). This sequence was found in a man aged 25 to 40 in a cohort exposed to, infected with or recovered from COVID-19 (not recorded which). This CDR3 reads CASSPTGSTKNIQYF. In nucleotides, the CDR3 is TGTGCCAGCAGTCCGACAGGGTCGACTAAAAACATTCAGTACTTC.